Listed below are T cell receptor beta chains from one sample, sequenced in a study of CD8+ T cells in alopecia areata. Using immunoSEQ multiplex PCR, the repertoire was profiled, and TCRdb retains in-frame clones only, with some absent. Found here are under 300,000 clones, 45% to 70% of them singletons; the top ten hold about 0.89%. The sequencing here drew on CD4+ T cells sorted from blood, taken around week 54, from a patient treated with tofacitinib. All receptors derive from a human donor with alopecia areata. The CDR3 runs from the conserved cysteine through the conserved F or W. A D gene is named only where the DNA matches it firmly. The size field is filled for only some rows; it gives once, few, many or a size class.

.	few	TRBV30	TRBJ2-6	CAWSRYTGANVLTF	TGTGCCTGGAGTAGATATACTGGGGCCAACGTCCTGACTTTC
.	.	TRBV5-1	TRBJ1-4	CASSPSPNEKLFF	TGCGCCAGCAGCCCTTCCCCTAATGAAAAACTGTTTTTT
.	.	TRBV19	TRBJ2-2	CASSPAGTTGELFF	TGTGCCAGTAGTCCCGCCGGGACCACCGGGGAGCTGTTTTTT
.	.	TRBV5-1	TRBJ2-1	CASSLQVDSYNEQFF	TGCGCCAGCAGCTTGCAGGTCGATTCCTACAATGAGCAGTTCTTC
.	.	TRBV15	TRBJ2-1	CATSVGPGGYNEQFF	TGTGCCACCAGCGTTGGACCCGGAGGGTACAATGAGCAGTTCTTC
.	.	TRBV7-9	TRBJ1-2	CASSFGTEGYGYTF	TGTGCCAGCAGCTTCGGGACCGAAGGGTATGGCTACACCTTC
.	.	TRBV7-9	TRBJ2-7	CASRGTETYEQYF	TGTGCCAGCAGAGGGACCGAGACCTACGAGCAGTACTTC
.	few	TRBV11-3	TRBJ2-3	CASSLEWPASTDTQYF	TGTGCCAGCAGCTTAGAGTGGCCAGCTAGCACAGATACGCAGTATTTT
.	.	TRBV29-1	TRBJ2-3	CSVRPDTQYF	TGCAGCGTCAGACCAGATACGCAGTATTTT
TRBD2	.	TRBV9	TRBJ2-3	CASSVPPVAGGTTDTQYF	TGTGCCAGCAGCGTTCCGCCTGTAGCGGGGGGGACCACAGATACGCAGTATTTT
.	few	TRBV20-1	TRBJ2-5	CSARDLWAQYF	TGCAGTGCTAGAGATCTGTGGGCCCAGTACTTC
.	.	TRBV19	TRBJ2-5	CASSFAEETQYF	TGTGCCAGTAGTTTTGCAGAAGAGACCCAGTACTTC
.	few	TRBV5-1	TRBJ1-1	CASSSVRGPNTEAFF	TGCGCCAGCAGCTCCGTGCGGGGGCCGAACACTGAAGCTTTCTTT
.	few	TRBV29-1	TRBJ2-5	CSVGVSVQETQYF	TGCAGCGTTGGGGTGTCGGTCCAAGAGACCCAGTACTTC
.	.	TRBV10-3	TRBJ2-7	CAIRTSEDEQYF	TGTGCCATCAGGACCTCCGAGGACGAGCAGTACTTC
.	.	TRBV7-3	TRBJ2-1	CAPGHYNEQFF	TGTGCCCCGGGACATTACAATGAGCAGTTCTTC
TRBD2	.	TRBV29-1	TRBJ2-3	CSVRTGGDTQYF	TGCAGCGTCAGGACGGGGGGAGATACGCAGTATTTT
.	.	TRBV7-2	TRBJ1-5	CASSLVGDQPQHF	TGTGCCAGCAGCTTAGTTGGTGATCAGCCCCAGCATTTT
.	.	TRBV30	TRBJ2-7	CAWSAAYEQYF	TGTGCCTGGAGTGCGGCCTACGAGCAGTACTTC
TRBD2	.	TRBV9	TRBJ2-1	CASSVETSGGNEQFF	TGTGCCAGCAGCGTAGAAACTAGCGGGGGCAATGAGCAGTTCTTC
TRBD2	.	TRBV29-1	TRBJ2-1	CSVEPTSGVYNEQFF	TGCAGCGTTGAGCCTACTAGCGGGGTCTACAATGAGCAGTTCTTC
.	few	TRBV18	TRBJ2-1	CASSSPTHWEQFF	TGTGCCAGCTCGTCGCCGACCCACTGGGAGCAGTTCTTC
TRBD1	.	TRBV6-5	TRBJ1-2	CASSYSTGTDYGYTF	TGTGCCAGCAGTTACTCTACCGGGACAGACTATGGCTACACCTTC
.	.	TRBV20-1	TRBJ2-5	CSASFQETQYF	TGCAGTGCTAGTTTCCAAGAGACCCAGTACTTC
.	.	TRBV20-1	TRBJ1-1	CSVTGNTEAFF	TGCAGTGTGACAGGGAACACTGAAGCTTTCTTT
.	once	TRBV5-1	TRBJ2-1	CASSLGDHYNEQFF	TGCGCCAGCAGCTTGGGGGACCACTACAATGAGCAGTTCTTC
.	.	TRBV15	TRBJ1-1	CATSRDNLDGAEAFF	TGTGCCACCAGCAGAGATAACCTGGATGGCGCTGAAGCTTTCTTT
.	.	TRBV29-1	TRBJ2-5	CSVDQRALETQYF	TGCAGCGTTGATCAGAGAGCCTTAGAGACCCAGTACTTC
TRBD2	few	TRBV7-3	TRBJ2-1	CASSLTGTTYNEQFF	TGTGCCAGCAGCTTAACGGGGACTACCTACAATGAGCAGTTCTTC
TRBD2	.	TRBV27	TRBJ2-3	CASSRRIAGDRADTQYF	TGTGCCAGCAGTCGCCGGATAGCGGGGGATCGGGCAGATACGCAGTATTTT
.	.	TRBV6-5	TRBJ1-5	CASRRQGLGIQHF	TGTGCCAGCAGGCGGCAGGGGCTAGGAATCCAGCATTTT
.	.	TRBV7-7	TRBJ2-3	CASSLDQGHTQYF	TGTGCTAGCAGCTTAGACCAGGGGCATACGCAGTATTTT
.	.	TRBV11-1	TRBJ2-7	CASSLALEQYF	TGTGCCAGCAGCTTAGCGCTCGAGCAGTACTTC
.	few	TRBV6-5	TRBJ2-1	CASRRDRYNEQFF	TGTGCCAGCAGAAGAGACAGGTACAATGAGCAGTTCTTC
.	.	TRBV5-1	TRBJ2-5	CASSLGGTTETQYF	TGCGCCAGCAGCTTGGGCGGGACAACAGAGACCCAGTACTTC
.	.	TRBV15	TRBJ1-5	CATSRERSQPQHF	TGTGCCACCAGCAGAGAGAGGTCTCAGCCCCAGCATTTT
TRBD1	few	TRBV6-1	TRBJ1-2	CAHQGAGGYTF	TGTGCCCATCAGGGGGCAGGTGGCTACACCTTC
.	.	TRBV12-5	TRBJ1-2	CASAWEGQSLGGYTF	TGTGCTAGTGCCTGGGAAGGACAGTCCCTTGGTGGCTACACCTTC
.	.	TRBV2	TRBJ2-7	CASSDLGSVYEQYF	TGTGCCAGCAGTGACTTAGGTTCGGTCTACGAGCAGTACTTC
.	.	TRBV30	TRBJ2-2	CAWSSRTPSGTGELFF	TGTGCCTGGAGCTCCCGGACACCCTCGGGGACCGGGGAGCTGTTTTTT
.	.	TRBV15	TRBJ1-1	CATSRDLVYDTEAFF	TGTGCCACCAGCAGAGATCTTGTTTACGACACTGAAGCTTTCTTT
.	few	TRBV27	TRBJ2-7	CASSLSPPGEQYF	TGTGCCAGCAGTTTATCACCACCTGGCGAGCAGTACTTC
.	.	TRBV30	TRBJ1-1	CAWSVMARTPRTEAFF	TGTGCCTGGAGTGTAATGGCCAGGACCCCGAGGACTGAAGCTTTCTTT
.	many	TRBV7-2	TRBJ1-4	CASSLLGRTNEKLFF	TGTGCCAGCAGCTTACTAGGGCGAACTAATGAAAAACTGTTTTTT
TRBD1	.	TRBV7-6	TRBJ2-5	CASSLEQGVTQYF	TGTGCCAGCAGCTTAGAACAGGGGGTGACCCAGTACTTC
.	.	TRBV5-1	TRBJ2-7	CASSLGRRGEQYF	TGCGCCAGCAGCTTGGGACGGAGGGGAGAGCAGTACTTC
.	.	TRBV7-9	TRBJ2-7	CASSSWPHNYEQYF	TGTGCCAGCAGCTCCTGGCCCCATAACTACGAGCAGTACTTC
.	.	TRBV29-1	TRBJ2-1	CSAELDYNEQFF	TGCAGCGCAGAACTAGACTACAATGAGCAGTTCTTC
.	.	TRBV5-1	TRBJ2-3	CASSLAREWPDTQYF	TGCGCCAGCAGCTTGGCACGGGAGTGGCCAGATACGCAGTATTTT
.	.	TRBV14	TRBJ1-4	CASSQVSKKLFF	TGTGCCAGCAGCCAAGTCTCCAAAAAACTGTTTTTT
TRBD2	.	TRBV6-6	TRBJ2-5	CASSWGGETQYF	TGTGCCAGCAGTTGGGGGGGAGAGACCCAGTACTTC
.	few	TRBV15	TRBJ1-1	CATSRDLGVGRGAFF	TGTGCCACCAGCAGAGATCTGGGAGTGGGACGGGGAGCTTTCTTT
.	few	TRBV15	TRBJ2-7	CATSREVFKSYEQYF	TGTGCCACCAGCAGAGAGGTTTTTAAATCCTACGAGCAGTACTTC
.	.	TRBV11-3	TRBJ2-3	CASSLISTDTQYF	TGTGCCAGCAGCTTAATTAGCACAGATACGCAGTATTTT